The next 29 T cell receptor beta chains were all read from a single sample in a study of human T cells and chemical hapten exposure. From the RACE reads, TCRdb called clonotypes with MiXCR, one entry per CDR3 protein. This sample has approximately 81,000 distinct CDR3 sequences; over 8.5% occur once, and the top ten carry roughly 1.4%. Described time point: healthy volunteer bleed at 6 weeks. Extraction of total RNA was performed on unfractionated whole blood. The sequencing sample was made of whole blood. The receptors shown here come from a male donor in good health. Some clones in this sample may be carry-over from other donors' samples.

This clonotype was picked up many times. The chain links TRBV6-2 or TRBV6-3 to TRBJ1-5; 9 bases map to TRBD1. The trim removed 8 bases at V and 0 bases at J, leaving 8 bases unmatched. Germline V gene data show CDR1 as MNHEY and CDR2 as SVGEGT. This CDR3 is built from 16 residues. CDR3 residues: CASGEDRGYSNQPQHF. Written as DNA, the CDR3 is TGTGCCAGCGGGGAGGACAGGGGTTATAGCAATCAGCCCCAGCATTTT.

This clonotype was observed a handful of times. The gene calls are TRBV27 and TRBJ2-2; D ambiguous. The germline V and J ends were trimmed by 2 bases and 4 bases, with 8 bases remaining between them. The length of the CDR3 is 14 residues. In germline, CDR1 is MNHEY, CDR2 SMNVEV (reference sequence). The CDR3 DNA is TGTGCCAGCAGTTTAGCCAGTTTCACCGGGGAGCTGTTTTTT. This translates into CASSLASFTGELFF.

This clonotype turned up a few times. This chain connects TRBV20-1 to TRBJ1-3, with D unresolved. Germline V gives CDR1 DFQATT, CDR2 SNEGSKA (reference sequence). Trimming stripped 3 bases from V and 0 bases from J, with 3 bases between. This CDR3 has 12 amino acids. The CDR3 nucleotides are TGCAGTGCTAGTAGCTCTGGAAACACCATATATTTT. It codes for CSASSSGNTIYF.

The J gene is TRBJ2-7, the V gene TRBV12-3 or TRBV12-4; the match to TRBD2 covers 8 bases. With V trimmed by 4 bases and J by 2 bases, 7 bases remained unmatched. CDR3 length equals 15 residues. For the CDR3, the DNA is TGTGCCAGCAGTTGGGCCTCGGGGGGGCCCTACGAGCAGTACTTC. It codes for CASSWASGGPYEQYF.

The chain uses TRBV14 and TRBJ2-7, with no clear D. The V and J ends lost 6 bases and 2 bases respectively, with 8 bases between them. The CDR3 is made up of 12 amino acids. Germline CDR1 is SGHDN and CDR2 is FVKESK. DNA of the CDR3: TGTGCCAGCAGTCGACGGCCCTACGAGCAGTACTTC. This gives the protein CASSRRPYEQYF.

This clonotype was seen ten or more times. The CDR3 sequence is CASSLSGGALYEQYF. CDR3 DNA: TGTGCCAGCAGTTTATCGGGGGGCGCGCTCTACGAGCAGTACTTC. V is TRBV12-3 or TRBV12-4 and J is TRBJ2-7, with D perhaps matching TRBD2 (7 bases). The V end lost 2 bases, the J end lost 3 bases, and 14 bases lay between the germline ends. The CDR3 totals 15 residues.

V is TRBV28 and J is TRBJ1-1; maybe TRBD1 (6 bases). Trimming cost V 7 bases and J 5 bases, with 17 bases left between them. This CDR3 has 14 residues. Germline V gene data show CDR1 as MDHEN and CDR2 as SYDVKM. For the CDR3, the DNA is TGTGCCAGCACCATAGGGGGGTCGGGGACTGAAGCTTTCTTT. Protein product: CASTIGGSGTEAFF.

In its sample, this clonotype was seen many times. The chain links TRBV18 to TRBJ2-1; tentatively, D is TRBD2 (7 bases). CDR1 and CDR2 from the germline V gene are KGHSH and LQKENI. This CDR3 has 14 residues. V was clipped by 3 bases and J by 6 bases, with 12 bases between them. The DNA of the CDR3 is TGTGCCAGCTCACCGACGGGGGGCACCAATGAGCAGTTCTTC. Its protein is CASSPTGGTNEQFF. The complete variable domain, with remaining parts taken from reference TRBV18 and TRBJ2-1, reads NAGVMQNPRHLVRRRGQEARLRCSPMKGHSHVYWYRQLPEEGLKFMVYLQKENIIDESGMPKERFSAEFPKEGPSILRIQQVVRGDSAAYFCASSPTGGTNEQFFGPGTRLTVL.

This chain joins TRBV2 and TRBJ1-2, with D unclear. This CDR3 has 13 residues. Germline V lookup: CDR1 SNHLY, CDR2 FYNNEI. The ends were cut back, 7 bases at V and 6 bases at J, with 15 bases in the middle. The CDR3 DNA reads TGTGCCAGCAACCCGAGGGAGGGAAATGGCTACACCTTC. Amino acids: CASNPREGNGYTF.

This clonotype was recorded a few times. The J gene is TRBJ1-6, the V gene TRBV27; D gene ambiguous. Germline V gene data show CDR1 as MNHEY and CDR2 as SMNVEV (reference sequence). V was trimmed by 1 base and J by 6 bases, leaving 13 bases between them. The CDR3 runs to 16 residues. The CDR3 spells CASSLWTAGSNSPLHF. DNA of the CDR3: TGTGCCAGCAGTTTATGGACGGCAGGCTCTAATTCACCCCTCCACTTT.

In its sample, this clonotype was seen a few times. This CDR3 reads CASSLSGGGQETQYF. CDR3 nucleotide sequence: TGTGCCAGCAGCTTATCCGGGGGGGGGCAAGAGACCCAGTACTTC. The chain carries TRBV7-7 and TRBJ2-5; 8 bases line up with TRBD2. The germline V gene encodes CDR1 SSHAT and CDR2 FNYEAQ (reference sequence). This CDR3 region has 15 residues. The trim removed 2 bases at V and 2 bases at J, leaving 4 bases unmatched.

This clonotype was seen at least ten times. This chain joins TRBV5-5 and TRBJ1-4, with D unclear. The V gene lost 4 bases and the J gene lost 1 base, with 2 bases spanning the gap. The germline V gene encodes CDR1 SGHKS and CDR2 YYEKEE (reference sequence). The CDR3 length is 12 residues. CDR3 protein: CASSRTNEKLFF. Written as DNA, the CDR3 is TGTGCCAGCAGCCGAACTAATGAAAAACTGTTTTTT.

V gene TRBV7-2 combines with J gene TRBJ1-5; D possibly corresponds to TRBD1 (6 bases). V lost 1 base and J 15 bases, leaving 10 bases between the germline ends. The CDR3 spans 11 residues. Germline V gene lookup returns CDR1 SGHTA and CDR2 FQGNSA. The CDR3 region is CASSLEGVVHF. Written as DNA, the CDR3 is TGTGCCAGCAGCTTAGAGGGGGTTGTGCATTTT.

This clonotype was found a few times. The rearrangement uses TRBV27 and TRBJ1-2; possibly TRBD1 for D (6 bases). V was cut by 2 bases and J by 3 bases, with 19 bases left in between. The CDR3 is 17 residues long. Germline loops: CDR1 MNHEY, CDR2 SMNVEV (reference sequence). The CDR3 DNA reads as TGTGCCAGCAGTTTACGGTGGGAAATACGGGGGCACTATGGCTACACCTTC. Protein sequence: CASSLRWEIRGHYGYTF.

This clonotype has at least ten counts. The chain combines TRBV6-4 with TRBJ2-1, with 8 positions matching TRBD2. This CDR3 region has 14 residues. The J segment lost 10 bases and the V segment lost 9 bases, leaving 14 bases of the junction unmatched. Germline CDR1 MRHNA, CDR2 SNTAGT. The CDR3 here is CASGSGGDVEEQFF. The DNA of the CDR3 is TGTGCCAGTGGGTCGGGAGGGGACGTTGAGGAGCAGTTCTTC.

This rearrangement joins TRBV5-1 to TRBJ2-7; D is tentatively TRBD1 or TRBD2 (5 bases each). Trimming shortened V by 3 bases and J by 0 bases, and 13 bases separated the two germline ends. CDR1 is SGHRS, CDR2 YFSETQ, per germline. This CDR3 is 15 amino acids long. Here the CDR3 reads CASSWGPMNSYEQYF. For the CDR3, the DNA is TGCGCCAGCAGCTGGGGACCGATGAACTCCTACGAGCAGTACTTC.

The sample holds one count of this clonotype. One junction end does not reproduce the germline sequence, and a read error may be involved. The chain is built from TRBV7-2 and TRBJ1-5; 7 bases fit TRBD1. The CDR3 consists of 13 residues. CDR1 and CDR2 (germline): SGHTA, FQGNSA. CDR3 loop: CACSSTGSQPQHF. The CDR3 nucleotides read TGTGCCTGCAGCTCGACAGGGAGTCAGCCCCAGCATTTT.

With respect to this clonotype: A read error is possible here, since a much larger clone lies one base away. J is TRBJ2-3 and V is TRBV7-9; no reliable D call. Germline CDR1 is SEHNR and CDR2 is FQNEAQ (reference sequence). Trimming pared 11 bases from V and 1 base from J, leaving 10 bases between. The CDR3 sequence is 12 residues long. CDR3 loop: CAGLTGTDTQYF. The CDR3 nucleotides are TGTGCCGGCCTAACGGGCACAGATACGCAGTATTTT.

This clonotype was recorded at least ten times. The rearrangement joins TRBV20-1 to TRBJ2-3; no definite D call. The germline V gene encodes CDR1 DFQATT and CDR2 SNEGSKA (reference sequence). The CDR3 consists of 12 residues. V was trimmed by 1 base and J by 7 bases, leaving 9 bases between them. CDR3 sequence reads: CSARVDGYTQYF. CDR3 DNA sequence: TGCAGTGCTAGAGTTGATGGTTATACGCAGTATTTT.

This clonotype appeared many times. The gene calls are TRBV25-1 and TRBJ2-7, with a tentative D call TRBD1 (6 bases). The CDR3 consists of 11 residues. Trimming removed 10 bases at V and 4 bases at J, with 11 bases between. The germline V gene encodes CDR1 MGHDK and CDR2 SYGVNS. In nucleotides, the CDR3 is TGTGCCACCGAACAGGGTTACGAGCAGTACTTC. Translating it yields CATEQGYEQYF.

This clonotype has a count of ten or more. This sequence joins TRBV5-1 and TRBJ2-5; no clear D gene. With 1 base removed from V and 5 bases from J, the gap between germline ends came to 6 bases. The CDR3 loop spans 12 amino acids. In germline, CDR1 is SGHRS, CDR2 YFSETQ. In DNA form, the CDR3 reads TGCGCCAGCAGCTTGACGGCGGAGACCCAGTACTTC. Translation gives CASSLTAETQYF.

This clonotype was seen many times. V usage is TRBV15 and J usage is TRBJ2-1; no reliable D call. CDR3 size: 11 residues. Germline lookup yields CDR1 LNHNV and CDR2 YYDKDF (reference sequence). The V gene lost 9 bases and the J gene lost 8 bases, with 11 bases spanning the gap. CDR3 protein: CATGNRDEQFF. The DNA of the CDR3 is TGTGCCACAGGGAACCGGGATGAGCAGTTCTTC.

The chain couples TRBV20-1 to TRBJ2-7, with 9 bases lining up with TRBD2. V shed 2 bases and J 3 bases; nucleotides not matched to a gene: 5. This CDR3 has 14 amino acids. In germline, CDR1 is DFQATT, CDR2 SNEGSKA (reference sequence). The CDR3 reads CSARPGLASYEQYF. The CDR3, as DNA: TGCAGTGCTAGACCGGGACTAGCAAGCTACGAGCAGTACTTC.

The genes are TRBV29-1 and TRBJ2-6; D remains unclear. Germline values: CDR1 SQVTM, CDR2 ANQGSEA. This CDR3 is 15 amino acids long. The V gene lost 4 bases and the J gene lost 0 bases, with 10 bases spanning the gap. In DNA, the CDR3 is TGCAGCGTTGGGACCCTGAGCTCTGGGGCCAACGTCCTGACTTTC. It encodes CSVGTLSSGANVLTF.

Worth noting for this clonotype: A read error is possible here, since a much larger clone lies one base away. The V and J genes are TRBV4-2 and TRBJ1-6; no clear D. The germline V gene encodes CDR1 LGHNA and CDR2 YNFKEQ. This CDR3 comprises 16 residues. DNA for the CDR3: TGTGCCAGCGGCCAAGATTACGGGCCCCCCAATTCACCCCTCCACTTT. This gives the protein CASGQDYGPPNSPLHF.

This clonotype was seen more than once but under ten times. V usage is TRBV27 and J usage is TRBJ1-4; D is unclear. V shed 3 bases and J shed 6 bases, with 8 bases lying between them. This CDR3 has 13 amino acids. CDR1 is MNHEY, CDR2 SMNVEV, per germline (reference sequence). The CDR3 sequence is CASSFTLDEKLFF. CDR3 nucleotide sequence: TGTGCCAGCAGTTTCACACTTGATGAAAAACTGTTTTTT.

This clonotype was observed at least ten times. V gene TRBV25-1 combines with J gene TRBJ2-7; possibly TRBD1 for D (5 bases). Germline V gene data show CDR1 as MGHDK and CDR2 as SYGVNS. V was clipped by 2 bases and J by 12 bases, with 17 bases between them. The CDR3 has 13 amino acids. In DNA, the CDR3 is TGTGCCAGCAGTGAAGGGGCAGCTCTTTCCCCGTACTTC. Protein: CASSEGAALSPYF.

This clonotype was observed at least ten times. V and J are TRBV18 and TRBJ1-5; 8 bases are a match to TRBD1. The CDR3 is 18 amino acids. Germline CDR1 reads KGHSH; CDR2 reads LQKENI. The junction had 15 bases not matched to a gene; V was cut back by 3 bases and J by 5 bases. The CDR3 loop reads CASSPKGGAGGFDQPQHF. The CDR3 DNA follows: TGTGCCAGCTCACCGAAAGGGGGTGCAGGGGGCTTCGATCAGCCCCAGCATTTT.

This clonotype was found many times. Here the CDR3 reads CSAPGGQGGSPLHF. CDR3 in DNA: TGCAGTGCTCCAGGGGGGCAGGGAGGTTCACCCCTCCACTTT. J is TRBJ1-6 and V is TRBV20-1; 7 bases map to TRBD1. This CDR3 contains 14 residues. In germline, CDR1 is DFQATT, CDR2 SNEGSKA (reference sequence). V dropped 5 bases and J dropped 9; count of bases not matched to a gene: 10.